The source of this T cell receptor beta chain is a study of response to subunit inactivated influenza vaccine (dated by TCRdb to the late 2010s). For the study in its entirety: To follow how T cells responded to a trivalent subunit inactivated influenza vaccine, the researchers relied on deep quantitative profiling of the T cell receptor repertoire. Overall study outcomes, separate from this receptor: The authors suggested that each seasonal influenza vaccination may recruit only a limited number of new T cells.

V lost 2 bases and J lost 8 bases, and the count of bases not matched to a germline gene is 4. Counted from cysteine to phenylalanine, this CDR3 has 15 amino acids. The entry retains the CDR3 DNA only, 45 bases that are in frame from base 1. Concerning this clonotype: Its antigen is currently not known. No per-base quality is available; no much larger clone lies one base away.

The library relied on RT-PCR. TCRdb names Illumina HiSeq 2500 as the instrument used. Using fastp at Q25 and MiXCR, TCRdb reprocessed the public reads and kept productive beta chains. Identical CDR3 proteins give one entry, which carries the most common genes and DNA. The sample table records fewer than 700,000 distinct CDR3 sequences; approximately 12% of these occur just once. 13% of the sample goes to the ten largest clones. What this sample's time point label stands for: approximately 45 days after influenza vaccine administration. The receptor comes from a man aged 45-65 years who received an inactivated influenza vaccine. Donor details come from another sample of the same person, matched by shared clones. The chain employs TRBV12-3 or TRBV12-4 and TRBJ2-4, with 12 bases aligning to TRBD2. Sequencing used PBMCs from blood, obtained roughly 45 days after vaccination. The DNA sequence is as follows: TGTGCCAGCAGTTTACTAGCGGGGGGGCTTGACATTCAGTACTTC. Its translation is CASSLLAGGLDIQYF.